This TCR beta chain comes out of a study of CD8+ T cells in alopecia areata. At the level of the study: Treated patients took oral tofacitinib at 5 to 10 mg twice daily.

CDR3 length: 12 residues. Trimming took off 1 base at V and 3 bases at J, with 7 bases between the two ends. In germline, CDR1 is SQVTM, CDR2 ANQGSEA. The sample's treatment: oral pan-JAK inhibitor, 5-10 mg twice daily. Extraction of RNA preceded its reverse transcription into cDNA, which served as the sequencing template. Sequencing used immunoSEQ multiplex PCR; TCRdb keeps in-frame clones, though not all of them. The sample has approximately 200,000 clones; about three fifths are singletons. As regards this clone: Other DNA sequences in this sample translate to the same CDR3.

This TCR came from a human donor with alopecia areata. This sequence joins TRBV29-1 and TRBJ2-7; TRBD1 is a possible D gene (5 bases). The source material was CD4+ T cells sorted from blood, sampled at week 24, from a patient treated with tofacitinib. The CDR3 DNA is TGCAGCGTTGAAGGGACAAACTACGAGCAGTACTTC. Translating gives CSVEGTNYEQYF.